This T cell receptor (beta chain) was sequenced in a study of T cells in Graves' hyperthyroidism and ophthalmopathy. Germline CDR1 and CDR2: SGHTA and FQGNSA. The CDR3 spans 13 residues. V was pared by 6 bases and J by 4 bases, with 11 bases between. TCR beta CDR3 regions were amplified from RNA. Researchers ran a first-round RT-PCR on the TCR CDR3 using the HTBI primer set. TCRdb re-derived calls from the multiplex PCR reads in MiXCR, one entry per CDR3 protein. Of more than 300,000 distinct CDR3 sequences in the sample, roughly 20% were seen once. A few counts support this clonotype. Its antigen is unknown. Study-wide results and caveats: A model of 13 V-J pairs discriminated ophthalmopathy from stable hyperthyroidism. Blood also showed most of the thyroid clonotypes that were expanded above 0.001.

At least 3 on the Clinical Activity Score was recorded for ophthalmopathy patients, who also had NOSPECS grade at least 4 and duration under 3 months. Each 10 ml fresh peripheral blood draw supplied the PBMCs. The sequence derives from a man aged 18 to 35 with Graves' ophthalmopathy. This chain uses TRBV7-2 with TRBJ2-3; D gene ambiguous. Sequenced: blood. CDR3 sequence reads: CASSQSNSDTQYF. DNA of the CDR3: TGTGCCAGCAGTCAATCAAACTCAGATACGCAGTATTTT.